This paragraph reports one TCR beta chain. Its antigen remains unknown. The germline CDR1 and CDR2 sequences are SEHNR and FQNEAQ (reference sequence). The CDR3 totals 12 residues. This sample is drawn from a study of T cells expressing NK-cell markers. Study overall: According to the study, TCR beta repertoires originated from sorted CD3+CD56+NKG2C+, CD3+CD56+NKG2C- and CD3+CD56-NKG2C+ T cells. The study's findings and limits: NKG2C+ dominant clonotypes from 6 or 7 donors made up about 1.0-7.5% of CD8+ T cells.

Reanalyzing the 5' RACE reads, TCRdb keeps one entry per CDR3 protein, without DNA. The sample data list 500,000 to 600,000 distinct CDR3 sequences. The chain couples TRBV7-9 to TRBJ1-1; with no DNA, the TCRdb D assignment of TRBD1 cannot be verified. Sequenced: blood T cells: a sorted CD56 or NKG2C T cell subset, CD4+ or CD8+ T cells, or bulk PBMC T cells (not recorded which). This receptor was obtained from a man aged 18 to 29 in good health. The CDR3 reads CASSSGTGEAFF.